These 26 T cell receptor beta chains came from one sample sequenced in a study of vaccination and CD4 T cells after COVID-19. Scientists ran DNA taken from cultured CD4+ T cells through the Oncomine TCR Beta short-read assay for sequencing. MiXCR, applied by TCRdb to the PCR reads, yields one record per CDR3 protein. The sample records several thousand distinct CDR3 sequences, roughly 25% being singletons. The sample's treatment: roughly nine-day PBMC culture with coronavirus spike peptide pools or control peptides (ViraFEST assay). What these receptors recognize is not known. Sequencing was performed on CD4+ T cells from blood, cultured in vitro, taken after SARS-CoV-2 vaccination. Source of these receptors: a human donor who had recovered from COVID-19.

This clonotype was seen a handful of times. The rearrangement uses TRBV15 and TRBJ2-1; D might be TRBD1 (5 bases). The V and J ends lost 3 bases and 0 bases respectively, with 15 bases between them. The CDR3 contains 17 residues. Germline CDR1 is LNHNV and CDR2 is YYDKDF (reference sequence). CDR3: CATSREGARSSYNEQFF. CDR3 nucleotide sequence: TGTGCCACCAGCAGGGAAGGGGCCCGTAGCTCCTACAATGAGCAGTTCTTC.

This clonotype was counted a few times. The chain couples TRBV7-2 to TRBJ1-2, with 7 bases matching TRBD1. The germline CDR1 and CDR2 sequences are SGHTA and FQGNSA. V gave up 4 bases and J gave up 4 bases; unmatched junction bases: 9. The CDR3 is 15 residues long. The CDR3 coding sequence is TGTGCCAGCAGCTCGCAACAGGGGTATAGCTATGGCTACACCTTC. It specifies CASSSQQGYSYGYTF.

This clonotype appeared a single time. This CDR3 is missing its conserved last phenylalanine or tryptophan, likely due to a read error. The gene calls are TRBV7-6 and TRBJ2-7; the D gene is possibly TRBD1 (5 bases). The V and J ends lost 6 bases and 7 bases respectively, with 16 bases between them. This CDR3 is built from 13 residues. Germline CDR1 SGHVS, CDR2 FNYEAQ. DNA for the CDR3: TGTGCCAGCAGTGCAACCACAGGTTATGAGCAGTACCTC. Its protein is CASSATTGYEQYL.

This clonotype has a handful of counts. The chain carries TRBV6-1 and TRBJ1-2; TRBD1 is a possible D gene (5 bases). The CDR3 loop spans 15 amino acids. CDR1 is MNHNS, CDR2 SASEGT, per germline. Deletions cut 3 bases from V and 2 bases from J, with 13 bases between. DNA for the CDR3: TGTGCCAGCAGTGATCAGGGTTTAGCAAACTATGGCTACACCTTC. Its protein product is CASSDQGLANYGYTF.

This clonotype was counted only a few times. This chain links TRBV15 with TRBJ1-3; D unclear. CDR3 length equals 17 residues. V was pared by 0 bases and J by 2 bases, with 14 bases between. Germline lookup yields CDR1 LNHNV and CDR2 YYDKDF (reference sequence). CDR3 bases: TGTGCCACCAGCAGAGATTTGGCGACCCAGGCTGGAAACACCATATATTTT. It codes for CATSRDLATQAGNTIYF. Full variable domain (rest looked up from reference TRBV15 and TRBJ1-3): DAMVIQNPRYQVTQFGKPVTLSCSQTLNHNVMYWYQQKSSQAPKLLFHYYDKDFNNEADTPDNFQSRRPNTSFCFLDIRSPGLGDTAMYLCATSRDLATQAGNTIYFGEGSWLTVV.

The rearrangement uses TRBV10-3 and TRBJ2-5, with 9 bases that match TRBD2. CDR1 and CDR2 (germline): ENHRY, SYGVKD. This CDR3 comprises 17 residues. V shed 4 bases and J 0 bases; nucleotides not matched to a gene: 9. This chain's CDR3 is CAISGSKGLAHQETQYF. Written as DNA, the CDR3 is TGTGCCATCAGTGGTTCCAAGGGACTAGCTCACCAAGAGACCCAGTACTTC.

This clonotype was counted a few times. The V call is TRBV6-1, the J call TRBJ1-5; 8 bases are shared with TRBD1. The germline V gene encodes CDR1 MNHNS and CDR2 SASEGT. This CDR3 is 15 amino acids long. V was pared by 6 bases and J by 6 bases, with 10 bases of the junction left unmatched. The CDR3: CASRADRGSVQPQHF. The CDR3 coding sequence is TGTGCCAGCAGGGCCGACAGGGGTAGCGTTCAGCCCCAGCATTTT.

This clonotype was seen only once. This could be a read error, since a much larger clone is one nucleotide away. The V gene is TRBV15, the J gene TRBJ2-7; D unclear. The CDR3 sequence is 14 residues long. Deletions cut 5 bases from V and 3 bases from J, with 14 bases between. Germline CDR1 is LNHNV and CDR2 is YYDKDF (reference sequence). The CDR3 coding sequence is TGTGCCACCAGCGGTAGCAGGAGAGGCTACGAGCAGTACTTC. It yields the protein CATSGSRRGYEQYF.

This clonotype is medium-sized within its sample. This chain joins TRBV28 and TRBJ1-2; TRBD1 aligns across 7 bases. CDR1 and CDR2 from the germline V gene are MDHEN and SYDVKM. After removal of 5 bases from V and 6 bases from J, the junction contained 6 bases not matched to a gene. This CDR3 contains 13 residues. The DNA for the CDR3 is TGTGCCAGCAGTCCCCGGAGGGGGCATGGCTACACCTTC. Translated, it gives CASSPRRGHGYTF.

This clonotype is medium-sized within its sample. V gene TRBV7-2 combines with J gene TRBJ1-2; possibly TRBD1 for D (5 bases). From germline, CDR1 is SGHTA and CDR2 FQGNSA. The CDR3 has 13 amino acids. V was shortened by 4 bases and J by 8 bases, with 14 bases between the two germline ends. CDR3 protein: CASSSRGAGGYTF. CDR3 nucleotide sequence: TGTGCCAGCAGCTCGAGAGGGGCAGGGGGCTACACCTTC.

This clonotype is classed as large. The chain has TRBV6-1 and TRBJ1-1; TRBD1 matches 7 bases. Trimming cost V 4 bases and J 0 bases; bases outside gene matches: 2. In germline, CDR1 is MNHNS, CDR2 SASEGT. This CDR3 has 14 amino acids. The CDR3 loop is CASSAGTVNTEAFF. The CDR3 region has the DNA TGTGCCAGCAGTGCAGGGACAGTGAACACTGAAGCTTTCTTT.

This clonotype counts as medium-sized. This chain uses TRBV20-1 with TRBJ2-7; TRBD2 matches at 8 bases. From germline, CDR1 is DFQATT and CDR2 SNEGSKA (reference sequence). This CDR3 spans 13 amino acids. V lost 6 bases, J lost 2 bases, and 6 bases stayed unmatched. In DNA, the CDR3 is TGCAGTGCCCGGACTAGCCCAACCTACGAGCAGTACTTC. As protein: CSARTSPTYEQYF.

The V gene is TRBV7-9, the J gene TRBJ2-5, with a possible D match to TRBD2 (6 bases). The V gene's germline CDR1 is SEHNR and CDR2 FQNEAQ (reference sequence). The CDR3 runs 13 residues. Trimming removed 8 bases at V and 2 bases at J, with 12 bases between. The CDR3 loop is CASGFAGQETQYF. The DNA for the CDR3 is TGTGCCAGCGGGTTCGCGGGGCAAGAGACCCAGTACTTC.

This clonotype was observed a few times. This chain joins TRBV7-2 and TRBJ2-3; 9 bases match TRBD2. V trimming: 5 bases; J trimming: 5 bases; junction bases outside the gene matches: 8. Germline CDR1 reads SGHTA; CDR2 reads FQGNSA. The length of the CDR3 is 15 residues. This CDR3 reads CASSPMGLAGDTQYF. The CDR3 region has the DNA TGTGCCAGCAGCCCAATGGGACTAGCAGGAGATACGCAGTATTTT. Filled out from reference TRBV7-2 and TRBJ2-3, the complete variable domain reads GAGVSQSPSNKVTEKGKDVELRCDPISGHTALYWYRQSLGQGLEFLIYFQGNSAPDKSGLPSDRFSAERTGGSVSTLTIQRTQQEDSAVYLCASSPMGLAGDTQYFGPGTRLTVL.

The chain carries TRBV19 and TRBJ2-1, with 12 bases that match TRBD1. The CDR3 consists of 15 residues. The V and J ends lost 7 bases and 6 bases, in that order; junction bases with no gene match: 7. CDR1 is LNHDA and CDR2 is SQIVND in the germline V gene (reference sequence). The CDR3 here is CASIAGTGGRNEQFF. CDR3 DNA sequence: TGTGCCAGTATCGCCGGGACAGGGGGCCGCAATGAGCAGTTCTTC.

The chain couples TRBV28 to TRBJ2-1; 11 positions agree with TRBD1. The V gene's germline CDR1 is MDHEN and CDR2 SYDVKM. The CDR3 totals 15 residues. Unmatched junction bases numbered 11, after V lost 6 bases and J lost 10 bases. The CDR3 here is CASRGQGATSDEQFF. The CDR3 DNA is TGTGCCAGCAGAGGACAGGGGGCCACTAGTGACGAGCAGTTCTTC.

V is TRBV6-4 and J is TRBJ2-3, with TRBD2 as a possible D gene (5 bases). CDR3 length equals 14 residues. Germline V gene lookup returns CDR1 MRHNA and CDR2 SNTAGT. V dropped 2 bases and J dropped 6 bases, with 12 bases sitting between them. The CDR3: CASSDGGLPDTQYF. DNA for the CDR3: TGTGCCAGCAGTGACGGAGGCCTGCCGGATACGCAGTATTTT.

CDR3 nucleotide sequence: TGTGCCACCAGTGATTTGCCAGGAGGAAAAACTAGCACAGATACGCAGTATTTT. Its translation is CATSDLPGGKTSTDTQYF. The chain couples TRBV24-1 to TRBJ2-3; D perhaps matches TRBD2 (5 bases). The CDR3 length is 18 residues. Germline assignment: CDR1 KGHDR and CDR2 SFDVKD. V was trimmed by 0 bases and J by 0 bases, leaving 15 bases between them.

The rearrangement joins TRBV20-1 to TRBJ1-6; TRBD1 agrees at 7 bases. The CDR3 extends over 16 amino acids. V lost 5 bases and J lost 10; bases outside the gene matches: 17. Germline V lookup: CDR1 DFQATT, CDR2 SNEGSKA (reference sequence). The CDR3 nucleotides are TGCAGTGCTTGGCGACAAAACAGGGGTGGGTTCTCACCCCTCCACTTT. This encodes CSAWRQNRGGFSPLHF.

The V gene is TRBV27, the J gene TRBJ1-5; tentative D call: TRBD1 (6 bases). The germline gives CDR1 MNHEY, CDR2 SMNVEV (reference sequence). V lost 2 bases to trimming and J lost 7 bases, with 18 bases between them. The CDR3 has 16 residues. CDR3 in DNA: TGTGCCAGCAGTTTAGCCGGACAGCTTAAGGGCCAGCCCCAGCATTTT. Translated, it gives CASSLAGQLKGQPQHF.

V usage is TRBV9 and J usage is TRBJ2-5, with 10 bases fitting TRBD2. Unmatched junction bases numbered 5, after V lost 3 bases and J lost 0 bases. The CDR3 covers 16 residues. CDR1 SGDLS and CDR2 YYNGEE come from the germline V gene. As DNA, the CDR3 is TGTGCCAGCAGCGGAGGACTAGCGGTAAACCAAGAGACCCAGTACTTC. It codes for CASSGGLAVNQETQYF.

The rearrangement uses TRBV7-7 and TRBJ2-7, with D unresolved. This CDR3 comprises 13 residues. The V end was cut by 3 bases, the J end by 6 bases, with 12 bases between. Germline V gene data show CDR1 as SSHAT and CDR2 as FNYEAQ (reference sequence). CDR3 loop: CASSFGQQSEQYF. CDR3 DNA sequence: TGTGCCAGCAGCTTCGGGCAGCAGAGCGAGCAGTACTTC. The whole variable domain, filled in from reference TRBV7-7 and TRBJ2-7, reads GAGVSQSPRYKVTKRGQDVTLRCDPISSHATLYWYQQALGQGPEFLTYFNYEAQPDKSGLPSDRFSAERPEGSISTLTIQRTEQRDSAMYRCASSFGQQSEQYFGPGTRLTVT.

This chain uses TRBV11-1 with TRBJ1-1, with TRBD1 as a possible D gene (5 bases). The V gene's germline CDR1 is SGHAT and CDR2 FQDESV (reference sequence). The CDR3 loop spans 11 amino acids. V was clipped by 5 bases and J by 10 bases, with 11 bases between them. CDR3 residues: CASSMGLGAFF. In DNA form, the CDR3 reads TGTGCCAGCAGCATGGGGCTTGGAGCTTTCTTT.

This clonotype occurred a few times. The V and J genes are TRBV6-5 and TRBJ1-2, with 10 bases identical to TRBD1. J was trimmed by 7 bases and V by 0 bases; bases with no gene match: 8. The CDR3 totals 16 residues. Germline values: CDR1 MNHEY, CDR2 SVGAGI. CDR3 sequence (DNA): TGTGCCAGCAGTTACTCGACCCGGACAGGGGGTGTTGGCTACACCTTC. This gives the protein CASSYSTRTGGVGYTF.

The sample holds one count of this clonotype. The chain carries TRBV19 and TRBJ2-7; either TRBD1 or TRBD2 may fit D (5 bases each). V was trimmed by 9 bases and J by 2 bases, leaving 14 bases between them. This CDR3 has 13 amino acids. From germline, CDR1 is LNHDA and CDR2 SQIVND (reference sequence). The CDR3 DNA follows: TGTGCCAGCGCTACCGGGACGCCCTACGAGCAGTACTTC. It specifies CASATGTPYEQYF. The whole variable domain, filled in from reference TRBV19 and TRBJ2-7, reads DGGITQSPKYLFRKEGQNVTLSCEQNLNHDAMYWYRQDPGQGLRLIYYSQIVNDFQKGDIAEGYSVSREKKESFPLTVTSAQKNPTAFYLCASATGTPYEQYFGPGTRLTVT.

In its sample, this clonotype ranks as medium-sized. The J gene is TRBJ1-5, the V gene TRBV15; a possible D gene is TRBD1 (5 bases). Germline lookup yields CDR1 LNHNV and CDR2 YYDKDF (reference sequence). Trimming cost V 5 bases and J 6 bases, with 14 bases left between them. The CDR3 loop spans 14 amino acids. The CDR3: CATSPRQTGQPQHF. The CDR3 DNA sequence: TGTGCCACCAGCCCCAGACAGACTGGTCAGCCCCAGCATTTT.